Below, 10 T cell receptor beta chains from the same sample are listed, as sequenced in a study of CD8 T cells in Susac syndrome. RNA was extracted with the RNeasy kit, and a quantity of 0.5 to 1 ug was reverse transcribed using random hexamers. TCRdb re-derived calls from the immunoSEQ multiplex PCR reads in MiXCR, one entry per CDR3 protein. Counted here are about 150,000 distinct CDR3 sequences, approximately 96% occurring once; the ten biggest clones make up 0.065% to 0.095%. The specimen sequenced was CD4+ T cells from PBMCs. The source of these receptors is a human donor with Susac syndrome.

The chain carries TRBV15 and TRBJ2-5; D possibly corresponds to TRBD2 (5 bases). V shed 6 bases and J shed 4 bases, with 12 bases lying between them. The CDR3 covers 13 residues. Per germline, CDR1 LNHNV and CDR2 YYDKDF (reference sequence). The CDR3 nucleotides read TGTGCCACCAGTTTAGCGTTTCCAGAGACCCAGTACTTC. Translation gives CATSLAFPETQYF.

The chain is built from TRBV12-3 or TRBV12-4 and TRBJ2-3; 8 bases are shared with TRBD2. V gave up 5 bases and J gave up 7 bases; unmatched junction bases: 8. The CDR3 sequence is 14 residues long. The CDR3 DNA reads TGTGCCAGCAGTCCCGGGGGGGCCGGGTATACGCAGTATTTT. It encodes CASSPGGAGYTQYF.

The chain combines TRBV24-1 with TRBJ2-7, with TRBD2 as a possible D gene (5 bases). Per germline, CDR1 KGHDR and CDR2 SFDVKD. The CDR3 sequence is 14 residues long. The V end lost 3 bases, the J end lost 1 base, and 9 bases lay between the germline ends. Written as DNA, the CDR3 is TGTGCCACCAGTGATAACCGGGGATCCTACGAGCAGTACTTC. Translating it yields CATSDNRGSYEQYF.

The V and J genes are TRBV3-1 and TRBJ1-1; no clear D. Trimming left V 0 bases short and J 1 base short, with 6 bases between. There are 14 residues in the CDR3. CDR1 is LGHDT and CDR2 is YNNKEL in the germline V gene (reference sequence). The CDR3 DNA sequence: TGTGCCAGCAGCCAAGAGGGTTCGAACACTGAAGCTTTCTTT. Protein sequence: CASSQEGSNTEAFF. The full variable domain, its missing parts supplied by reference TRBV3-1 and TRBJ1-1, is DTAVSQTPKYLVTQMGNDKSIKCEQNLGHDTMYWYKQDSKKFLKIMFSYNNKELIINETVPNRFSPKSPDKAHLNLHINSLELGDSAVYFCASSQEGSNTEAFFGQGTRLTVV.

The rearrangement links TRBV5-4 to TRBJ2-2; 7 bases fit TRBD1. With 7 bases clipped from V and 0 bases from J, the junction kept 6 bases outside the gene matches. Germline V gene sequence: CDR1 SGHNT, CDR2 YYREEE (reference sequence). The CDR3 has 15 residues. The CDR3 loop reads CASERGLPNTGELFF. DNA of the CDR3: TGTGCCAGCGAAAGGGGGCTACCGAACACCGGGGAGCTGTTTTTT.

CDR3 coding DNA: TGCAGTGCTAGAAGACTAGCGGGAGACAATGAGCAGTTCTTC. Translating gives CSARRLAGDNEQFF. The chain couples TRBV20-1 to TRBJ2-1, with TRBD2 matching over 12 bases. This CDR3 spans 14 amino acids. The germline gives CDR1 DFQATT, CDR2 SNEGSKA (reference sequence). V was pared by 2 bases and J by 5 bases, with 1 base of the junction left unmatched.

The chain's CDR3 is CASSPNLLSYEQYF. The CDR3 nucleotides are TGTGCCAGCAGCCCCAACTTGTTATCCTACGAGCAGTACTTC. The chain couples TRBV14 to TRBJ2-7; D is unclear. V was clipped by 4 bases and J by 1 base, with 11 bases between them. Germline CDR1 reads SGHDN; CDR2 reads FVKESK. The CDR3 loop spans 14 amino acids.

The CDR3 DNA follows: TGTGCCAGCTCACCTCGATCGAATGAGCAGTTCTTC. Translating gives CASSPRSNEQFF. The rearrangement links TRBV18 to TRBJ2-1; D remains ambiguous. Trimming removed 3 bases from V and 7 bases from J, with 7 bases in between. The CDR3 is made up of 12 amino acids. CDR1 KGHSH and CDR2 LQKENI come from the germline V gene. The full variable domain, its missing parts supplied by reference TRBV18 and TRBJ2-1, is NAGVMQNPRHLVRRRGQEARLRCSPMKGHSHVYWYRQLPEEGLKFMVYLQKENIIDESGMPKERFSAEFPKEGPSILRIQQVVRGDSAAYFCASSPRSNEQFFGPGTRLTVL.

The chain has TRBV29-1 and TRBJ2-3, with a tentative D call TRBD2 (5 bases). Trimming took off 4 bases at V and 2 bases at J, with 13 bases between the two ends. This CDR3 is built from 14 residues. Germline V gene lookup returns CDR1 SQVTM and CDR2 ANQGSEA. CDR3 coding DNA: TGCAGCGTTGTGATCGCGGGTAACACAGATACGCAGTATTTT. Encoded protein: CSVVIAGNTDTQYF.

The chain carries TRBV6-5 and TRBJ2-4; weak D call: TRBD1 (5 bases). Germline V gives CDR1 MNHEY, CDR2 SVGAGI. The CDR3 consists of 16 residues. V lost 5 bases and J lost 0, with 14 bases in between. This chain's CDR3 is CASSPRQTLAKNIQYF. CDR3 bases: TGTGCCAGCAGTCCTCGACAGACTCTAGCCAAAAACATTCAGTACTTC.